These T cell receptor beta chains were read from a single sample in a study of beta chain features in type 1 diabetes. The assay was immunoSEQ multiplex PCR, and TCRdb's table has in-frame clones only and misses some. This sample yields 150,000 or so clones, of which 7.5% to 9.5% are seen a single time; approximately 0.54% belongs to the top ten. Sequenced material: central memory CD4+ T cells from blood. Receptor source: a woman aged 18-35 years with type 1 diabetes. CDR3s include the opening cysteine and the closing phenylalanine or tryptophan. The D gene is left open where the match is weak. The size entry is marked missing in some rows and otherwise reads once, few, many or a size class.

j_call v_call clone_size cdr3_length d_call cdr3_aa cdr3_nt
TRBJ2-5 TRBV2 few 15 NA CASTPGGLSKETQYF TGTGCCAGCACTCCCGGGGGACTGTCCAAAGAGACCCAGTACTTC
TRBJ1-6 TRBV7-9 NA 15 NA CASSLHSPGSSPLHF TGTGCCAGCAGCTTACATAGCCCAGGGTCTTCACCCCTCCACTTT
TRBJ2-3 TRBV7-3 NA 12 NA CASSPTGDTQYF TGTGCCAGCAGCCCGACGGGGGATACGCAGTATTTT
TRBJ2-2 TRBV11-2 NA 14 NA CASSLGPLGGELFF TGTGCCAGCAGCCTTGGGCCTCTCGGCGGGGAGCTGTTTTTT
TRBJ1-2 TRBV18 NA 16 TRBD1 CASSTRQGLDRGGYTF TGTGCCAGCTCAACACGACAGGGCCTGGATCGGGGTGGCTACACCTTC
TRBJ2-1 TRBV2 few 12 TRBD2 CASSEAPGGAFF TGTGCCAGCAGTGAAGCGCCGGGGGGGGCGTTCTTC
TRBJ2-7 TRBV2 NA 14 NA CASSMTAVPYEQYF TGTGCCAGCAGTATGACTGCGGTCCCCTACGAGCAGTACTTC
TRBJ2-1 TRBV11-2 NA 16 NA CASIPGSGSRYNEQFF TGTGCCAGCATCCCAGGTAGTGGGAGTCGTTACAATGAGCAGTTCTTC
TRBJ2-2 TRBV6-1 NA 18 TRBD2 CASRELAGGLSNTGELFF TGTGCCAGCAGAGAACTAGCGGGGGGCCTCTCGAACACCGGGGAGCTGTTTTTT
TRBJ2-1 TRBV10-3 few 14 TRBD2 CAIKGLADYNEQFF TGTGCCATCAAGGGACTAGCGGACTACAATGAGCAGTTCTTC
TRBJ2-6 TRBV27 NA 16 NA CASGQDTFSGANVLTF TGTGCCAGCGGGCAGGACACTTTCTCTGGGGCCAACGTCCTGACTTTC
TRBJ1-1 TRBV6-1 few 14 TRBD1 CASSDTGGNTEAFF TGTGCCAGCAGTGACACAGGGGGGAACACTGAAGCTTTCTTT
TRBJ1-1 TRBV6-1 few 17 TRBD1 CASSGAGGLLPNTEAFF TGTGCCAGCAGTGGGGCAGGGGGATTGTTACCGAACACTGAAGCTTTCTTT
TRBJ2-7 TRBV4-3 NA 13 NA CASSQERGYEQYF TGCGCCAGCAGCCAAGAACGGGGCTACGAGCAGTACTTC
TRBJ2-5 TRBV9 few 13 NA CASSRTGWETQYF TGTGCCAGCAGCAGAACAGGGTGGGAGACCCAGTACTTC
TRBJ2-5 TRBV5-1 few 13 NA CASARQYQETQYF TGCGCCAGCGCCAGACAGTACCAAGAGACCCAGTACTTC
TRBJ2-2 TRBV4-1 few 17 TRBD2 CASSPVGLAGGAGELFF TGCGCCAGCAGCCCAGTCGGACTAGCCGGAGGGGCCGGGGAGCTGTTTTTT
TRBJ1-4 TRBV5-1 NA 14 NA CASSVGGTNEKLFF TGCGCCAGCAGCGTAGGGGGAACTAATGAAAAACTGTTTTTT
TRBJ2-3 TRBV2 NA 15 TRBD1 CATRVQGINTDTQYF TGTGCCACCAGAGTACAGGGGATAAACACAGATACGCAGTATTTT
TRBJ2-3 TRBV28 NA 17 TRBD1 CASRPGGTGGDTDTQYF TGTGCCAGCAGACCCGGGGGGACAGGGGGTGACACAGATACGCAGTATTTT
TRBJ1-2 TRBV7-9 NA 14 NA CASSLEGGGDGYTF TGTGCCAGCAGCTTAGAAGGCGGAGGGGATGGCTACACCTTC
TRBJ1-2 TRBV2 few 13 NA CASSARGNYGYTF TGTGCCAGCAGTGCTCGAGGAAACTATGGCTACACCTTC
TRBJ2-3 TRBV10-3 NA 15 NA CAISRETGSGDTQYF TGTGCCATCAGTCGGGAAACGGGGTCAGGAGATACGCAGTATTTT
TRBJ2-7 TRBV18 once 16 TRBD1 CASSPGSGTGNYEQYF TGTGCCAGCTCACCGGGTTCCGGGACAGGGAATTACGAGCAGTACTTC
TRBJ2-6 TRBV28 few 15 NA CASSPPGDGANVLTF TGTGCCAGCAGTCCACCAGGGGACGGGGCCAACGTCCTGACTTTC
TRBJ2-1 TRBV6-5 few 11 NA CAAGSGNEQFF TGTGCCGCCGGGTCGGGAAATGAGCAGTTCTTC